A single sample gave rise to the 6 T cell receptor beta chains below, sequenced in a study. TCRdb reprocessed the RT-PCR reads with MiXCR, giving one entry per CDR3 protein. Here the sample spans fewer than 800,000 distinct CDR3 sequences, 11% to 15% being singletons. Sequenced: memory CD4+ T cells from blood. The source is a female donor in good health, serving as a healthy control.

The CDR3 DNA reads TGTGCCAGCAGCTTAGGGCCCGGCGGGGGGTATGGCTACACCTTC. This codes for CASSLGPGGGYGYTF. This rearrangement joins TRBV11-2 to TRBJ1-2, with a possible D match to TRBD1 (5 bases). Between the trimmed V and J ends, which lost 1 base and 5 bases, there was a span of 14 bases. The CDR3 spans 15 residues. Germline V gene data show CDR1 as SGHAT and CDR2 as FQNNGV.

This clonotype was seen more than once but under ten times. V is TRBV20-1 and J is TRBJ2-3, with TRBD2 identical over 11 bases. V shed 2 bases and J 6 bases; nucleotides not matched to a gene: 10. The CDR3 consists of 16 residues. The germline CDR1 and CDR2 sequences are DFQATT and SNEGSKA (reference sequence). The CDR3 DNA follows: TGCAGTGCTAGAAAACTAGCGGGAGTCTATAGTGATACGCAGTATTTT. The encoded protein is CSARKLAGVYSDTQYF.

This rearrangement joins TRBV12-3 or TRBV12-4 to TRBJ2-3; D gene uncertain. This CDR3 contains 14 residues. The V and J ends lost 6 bases and 1 base respectively, with 11 bases between them. The chain's CDR3 is CASSKRSGTDTQYF. In nucleotides, the CDR3 is TGTGCCAGCAGCAAGCGAAGTGGCACAGATACGCAGTATTTT.

This clonotype was recorded many times. The chain has TRBV10-3 and TRBJ2-2; the D gene is possibly TRBD2 (5 bases). V was clipped by 10 bases and J by 3 bases, with 12 bases between them. This CDR3 is built from 13 residues. Germline lookup yields CDR1 ENHRY and CDR2 SYGVKD. The CDR3 coding sequence is TGTGCCACCGCCCGGCGGGACACCGGGGAGCTGTTTTTT. Amino acids: CATARRDTGELFF.

Only a few counts were recorded for this clonotype. The CDR3 is CASSAPGQGAYNEQFF. CDR3 DNA: TGTGCCAGCAGCGCCCCGGGACAGGGGGCCTACAATGAGCAGTTCTTC. This rearrangement joins TRBV9 to TRBJ2-1, with TRBD1 matching 11 bases. The ends lost 3 bases at V and 2 bases at J; junction bases unmatched: 4. This CDR3 is built from 16 residues. CDR1 is SGDLS, CDR2 YYNGEE, per germline.

This clonotype came up many times. V is TRBV5-1 and J is TRBJ2-7; 10 bases line up with TRBD1. The CDR3 contains 16 residues. Per the germline V gene, CDR1 is SGHRS and CDR2 is YFSETQ. V gave up 5 bases and J gave up 4 bases; unmatched junction bases: 12. The CDR3 DNA follows: TGCGCCAGCAGTAAAGAGGGACAGGGGAGGTCGTACGAGCAGTACTTC. This encodes CASSKEGQGRSYEQYF.